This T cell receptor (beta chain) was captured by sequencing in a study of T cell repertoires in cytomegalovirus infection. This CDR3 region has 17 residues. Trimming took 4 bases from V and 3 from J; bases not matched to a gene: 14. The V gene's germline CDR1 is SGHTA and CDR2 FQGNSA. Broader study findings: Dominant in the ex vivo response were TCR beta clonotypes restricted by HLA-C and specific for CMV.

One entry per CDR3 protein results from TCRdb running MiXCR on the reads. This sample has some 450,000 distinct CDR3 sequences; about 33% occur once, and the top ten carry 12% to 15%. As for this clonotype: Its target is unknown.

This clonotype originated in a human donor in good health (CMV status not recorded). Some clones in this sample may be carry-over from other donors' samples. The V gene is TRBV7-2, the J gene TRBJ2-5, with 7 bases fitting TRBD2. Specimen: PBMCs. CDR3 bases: TGTGCCAGCAGCTCAAGAGGGGTGGGCGGGGGAAAAGAGACCCAGTACTTC. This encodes CASSSRGVGGGKETQYF.